This T cell receptor (beta chain) comes out of a study of human T cells and chemical hapten exposure. The wider study: Across the whole study, which lasted about 5.5 months, patients were given diphenylcyclopropenone on the scalp once a week.

This CDR3 is 13 amino acids long. The germline V gene has CDR1 SGHVS and CDR2 FQNEAQ. V was cut by 5 bases and J by 4 bases, with 9 bases left in between. Time point meaning: pre-sensitization, week 0. As for treatment: therapeutic diphenylcyclopropenone sensitization with weekly scalp DPC. Patients had alopecia, were aged 18 to 70, and were not pregnant. Within the library, unique molecular identifiers were attached to each individual cDNA molecule. TCRdb itself ran the RACE reads through MiXCR, one entry per CDR3 protein. The table has 95,000 to 150,000 distinct CDR3 sequences, about 14% seen once. Study results and caveats: Those TCRs sitting above 1 in 1000 frequency stayed the same with DPC sensitization.

This clonotype was detected once. Its antigen is not known. The V and J genes are TRBV7-8 and TRBJ2-4; D unresolved. The source material was whole blood, sampled in connection with sensitization to the hapten diphenylcyclopropenone (DPC). This sequence was found in a woman under 30 with alopecia areata. Some clones in this sample may be carry-over from other donors' samples. The CDR3 sequence: CASSPRDKNIQYF. CDR3 DNA: TGTGCCAGCAGCCCGCGAGATAAAAACATTCAGTACTTC.